This TCR beta chain was documented in a study of cytomegalovirus exposure and HLA in healthy donors. Background on the study: Around 77% of several hundred genotyped donors fell in the Caucasian-associated ancestry cluster. Study outcomes and limitations: Likely technical artifact: a cluster of highly shared sequence variants.

The donors comprised healthy bone marrow donors. The CDR3 loop spans 17 amino acids. Trimming cost V 0 bases and J 6 bases, with 18 bases left between them. Germline CDR1 is SGDLS and CDR2 is YYNGEE. The PCR ran on 60 Vbeta and 13 Jbeta primers. Clones were read by immunoSEQ multiplex PCR, and TCRdb kept only the in-frame ones, dropping some. Listed are some 84,000 clones; 0.58% falls within the top ten. Comment on this clone: The antigen is undetermined.

The sequence was obtained from a man aged 50 to 60 in good health and CMV-seronegative. The sequenced material came from PBMCs. The V and J genes are TRBV9 and TRBJ1-4; possible D gene TRBD1, 5 bases. The CDR3 is CASSVGGGGAGDEKLFF. CDR3 in DNA: TGTGCCAGCAGCGTAGGAGGCGGAGGGGCGGGTGATGAAAAACTGTTTTTT.